This entry concerns a single T cell receptor (beta chain). What it recognizes is unknown. PCR used 60 Vbeta primers and 13 Jbeta primers. Only in-frame clones appear in the TCRdb table, and some are missing; sequencing was by immunoSEQ multiplex PCR. This sample has some 96,000 clones, with 55% to 75% found just once. This sample is drawn from a study of cytomegalovirus exposure and HLA in healthy donors. The germline V and J ends were trimmed by 6 bases and 1 base, with 9 bases remaining between them. The germline V gene has CDR1 SNHLY and CDR2 FYNNEI. The CDR3 totals 13 residues. Findings of the study overall: Through in vitro validation, three CMV-associated chains were shown to be specific for CMV antigens.

Sequencing was done on a sample of PBMCs. The sequence came from a man aged 55-75 years in good health and CMV-seronegative. The chain links TRBV2 to TRBJ1-1; possibly TRBD1 for D (6 bases). CDR3 sequence (DNA): TGTGCCAGCAGGAACAGGGCGAACACTGAAGCTTTCTTT. Translated, it gives CASRNRANTEAFF.